These 17 T cell receptor beta chains were all obtained from the same sample, sequenced in a study of post-analysis software for immune sequencing data. These receptors' antigens are unknown. Unique molecular identifiers were built into the TCR beta cDNA libraries. TCRdb analysed the PCR reads with MiXCR anew, one entry per CDR3 protein. The table has hundreds of thousands of distinct CDR3 sequences, 25% to 30% seen once. Study results and caveats: There were roughly 5 TRBV segments more frequent in patients than controls, and TRBV5-6, TRBV5-1 and TRBV20-1 were among them.

The sequenced sample was blood. These receptors originate from a girl aged 10 to 17 with multiple sclerosis.

This chain uses TRBV28 with TRBJ2-1; TRBD1 matches 8 bases. Germline V gives CDR1 MDHEN, CDR2 SYDVKM. The CDR3 runs 15 residues. With V trimmed by 1 base and J by 5 bases, 4 bases remained unmatched. The CDR3 protein is CASSLLGTGDNEQFF. The DNA of the CDR3 is TGTGCCAGCAGTTTATTAGGGACAGGTGACAATGAGCAGTTCTTC. Drawing the rest from reference TRBV28 and TRBJ2-1, the complete variable domain is DVKVTQSSRYLVKRTGEKVFLECVQDMDHENMFWYRQDPGLGLRLIYFSYDVKMKEKGDIPEGYSVSREKKERFSLILESASTNQTSMYLCASSLLGTGDNEQFFGPGTRLTVL.

This clonotype was seen only a few times. This chain uses TRBV5-5 with TRBJ1-1; no firm D call. V lost 0 bases and J 10 bases, leaving 16 bases between the germline ends. The CDR3 length is 14 residues. Germline V lookup: CDR1 SGHKS, CDR2 YYEKEE (reference sequence). CDR3 in amino acids: CASSLVLWSGRAFF. CDR3 DNA: TGTGCCAGCAGCTTGGTTCTGTGGTCGGGAAGAGCTTTCTTT. Full variable domain (outside the CDR3, taken from reference TRBV5-5 and TRBJ1-1): DAGVTQSPTHLIKTRGQQVTLRCSPISGHKSVSWYQQVLGQGPQFIFQYYEKEERGRGNFPDRFSARQFPNYSSELNVNALLLGDSALYLCASSLVLWSGRAFFGQGTRLTVV.

The rearrangement joins TRBV4-3 to TRBJ2-1, with 12 bases identical to TRBD2. The DNA end lines up better with TRBJ2-7; the J call may be wrong. Germline lookup yields CDR1 LGHNA and CDR2 YSLEER. CDR3 length: 15 residues. In DNA, the CDR3 is TGCGCCAGCGGACCAGGGACTAGCGGGTACAATGAGCAGTACTTC. This translates into CASGPGTSGYNEQYF.

This clonotype was observed a handful of times. V gene TRBV5-1 combines with J gene TRBJ2-3, with a tentative D call TRBD2 (6 bases). Germline values: CDR1 SGHRS, CDR2 YFSETQ. V was pared by 0 bases and J by 0 bases, with 11 bases between. The CDR3 extends over 16 amino acids. The CDR3 nucleotides are TGCGCCAGCAGCTTGGGACGGGGGAGGAGCACAGATACGCAGTATTTT. This codes for CASSLGRGRSTDTQYF.

V is TRBV3-1 and J is TRBJ1-2; 8 positions agree with TRBD1. V dropped 2 bases and J dropped 10; count of bases not matched to a gene: 9. The CDR3 contains 14 residues. The V gene's germline CDR1 is LGHDT and CDR2 YNNKEL (reference sequence). This chain's CDR3 is CASSQTGGNPLYTF. The CDR3 DNA follows: TGTGCCAGCAGCCAAACAGGGGGGAATCCCCTCTACACCTTC.

V is TRBV6-1 and J is TRBJ2-7; TRBD1 matches at 7 bases. Germline CDR1 is MNHNS and CDR2 is SASEGT. The CDR3 sequence is 15 residues long. J gave up 0 bases and V 1 base, and 3 bases lay outside the gene matches. The DNA of the CDR3 is TGTGCCAGCAGTGAAGAGACAGGGAGCTCCTACGAGCAGTACTTC. As protein: CASSEETGSSYEQYF.

CDR3 coding DNA: TGCAGTGCTAGGGGCGGGAGAGGATCAGATACGCAGTATTTT. Translating gives CSARGGRGSDTQYF. V gene TRBV20-1 combines with J gene TRBJ2-3; 7 nucleotides agree with TRBD2. V dropped 3 bases and J dropped 4; count of bases not matched to a gene: 7. CDR3 length equals 14 residues. In germline, CDR1 is DFQATT, CDR2 SNEGSKA (reference sequence).

The rearrangement uses TRBV27 and TRBJ2-1; D might be TRBD1 (6 bases). Trimming stripped 5 bases from V and 3 bases from J, with 14 bases between. The CDR3 runs to 15 residues. Germline lookup yields CDR1 MNHEY and CDR2 SMNVEV (reference sequence). CDR3 sequence: CASSLSRGDYNEQFF. The CDR3 nucleotides are TGTGCCAGCAGTCTAAGCAGGGGAGACTACAATGAGCAGTTCTTC.

This clonotype appeared a single time. A much larger clone differs from this one at a single base, so this may be a read error. The chain employs TRBV20-1 and TRBJ2-6, with D perhaps matching TRBD1 or TRBD2 (5 bases each). Per the germline V gene, CDR1 is DFQATT and CDR2 is SNEGSKA (reference sequence). The CDR3 runs 15 residues. The CDR3 DNA sequence: TGCAGTGCACTCCCTACGGGGTCTGGGGCCAACGTCCGGACTTTC. It encodes CSALPTGSGANVRTF.

This clonotype was counted only a few times. This chain connects TRBV7-2 to TRBJ2-7; D not resolved. Looked up from germline, CDR1 is SGHTA and CDR2 is FQGNSA. This CDR3 has 11 residues. V lost 1 base and J 7 bases, leaving 5 bases between the germline ends. As DNA, the CDR3 is TGTGCCAGCAGCTTAGAGAGGGAGCAGTACTTC. Protein sequence: CASSLEREQYF.

This clonotype showed up just a few times. This sequence joins TRBV27 and TRBJ2-5, with 8 bases that match TRBD2. Germline V lookup: CDR1 MNHEY, CDR2 SMNVEV (reference sequence). The CDR3 length is 17 residues. The V gene end was trimmed by 5 bases and the J gene end by 2 bases; junction bases not matched to a gene: 13. CDR3 in amino acids: CASSSQGPLAGQETQYF. The CDR3 nucleotides read TGTGCCAGCAGTAGCCAGGGCCCTTTAGCGGGACAAGAGACCCAGTACTTC.

This clonotype was observed a handful of times. The chain recombines TRBV28 with TRBJ2-3; the match to TRBD1 covers 9 bases. Germline loops: CDR1 MDHEN, CDR2 SYDVKM. This CDR3 is built from 15 residues. V lost 6 bases to trimming and J lost 8 bases; unmatched junction nucleotides: 12. CDR3 residues: CASSLDRGVIATQYF. CDR3 bases: TGTGCCAGCAGCCTCGACAGGGGGGTCATTGCTACGCAGTATTTT.

The sample holds a few counts of this clonotype. V gene TRBV4-2 combines with J gene TRBJ2-3, with 9 bases fitting TRBD2. The J segment lost 6 bases and the V segment lost 2 bases, leaving 6 bases of the junction unmatched. This CDR3 spans 15 amino acids. Per germline, CDR1 LGHNA and CDR2 YNFKEQ. This CDR3 reads CASSQSGGKADTQYF. In DNA, the CDR3 is TGTGCCAGCAGCCAAAGCGGGGGGAAGGCGGATACGCAGTATTTT.

This clonotype was picked up a small number of times. The chain uses TRBV24-1 and TRBJ2-7; no firm D call. The CDR3 consists of 14 residues. The V end was cut by 3 bases, the J end by 4 bases, with 12 bases between. The germline V gene encodes CDR1 KGHDR and CDR2 SFDVKD. The chain's CDR3 is CATSDSLSRYEQYF. As DNA, the CDR3 is TGTGCCACCAGTGATAGTCTAAGCAGGTACGAGCAGTACTTC.

The rearrangement links TRBV4-1 to TRBJ1-2, with D unresolved. The CDR3 runs to 15 residues. Germline V gene sequence: CDR1 MGHRA, CDR2 YSYEKL. V was trimmed by 4 bases and J by 6 bases, leaving 18 bases between them. CDR3 DNA sequence: TGCGCCAGCAGCCCCTCTCAACGGATGGTCGATGGCTACACCTTC. Translated, it gives CASSPSQRMVDGYTF.

This clonotype has just a few counts. V and J are TRBV2 and TRBJ2-2; 12 nucleotides agree with TRBD2. The length of the CDR3 is 17 residues. Looked up from germline, CDR1 is SNHLY and CDR2 is FYNNEI. The V and J ends lost 6 bases and 6 bases, in that order; junction bases with no gene match: 11. This CDR3 reads CASRTLAGGPVAGELFF. CDR3 coding DNA: TGTGCCAGCAGGACGCTAGCGGGAGGGCCTGTCGCCGGGGAGCTGTTTTTT.

This clonotype appeared a few times. The chain combines TRBV20-1 with TRBJ2-1; no definite D call. The CDR3 runs to 14 residues. Germline V gene lookup returns CDR1 DFQATT and CDR2 SNEGSKA (reference sequence). Trimming removed 2 bases from V and 7 bases from J, with 15 bases in between. The CDR3 spells CSARIPGVRNEQFF. CDR3 DNA sequence: TGCAGTGCTAGAATTCCAGGCGTGAGGAATGAGCAGTTCTTC.